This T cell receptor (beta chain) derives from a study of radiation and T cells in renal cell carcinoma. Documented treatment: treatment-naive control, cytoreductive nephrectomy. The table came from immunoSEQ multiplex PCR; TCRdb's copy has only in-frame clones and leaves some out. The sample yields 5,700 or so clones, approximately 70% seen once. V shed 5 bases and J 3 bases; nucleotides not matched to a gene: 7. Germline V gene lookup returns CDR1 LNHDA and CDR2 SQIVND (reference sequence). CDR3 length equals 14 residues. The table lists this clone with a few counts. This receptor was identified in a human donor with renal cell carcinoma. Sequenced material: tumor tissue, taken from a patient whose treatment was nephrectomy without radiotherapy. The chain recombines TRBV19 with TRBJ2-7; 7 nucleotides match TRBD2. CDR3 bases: TGTGCCAGTAGTCGTGCGGGAGAGAACTACGAGCAGTACTTC. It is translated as CASSRAGENYEQYF.